A selection of T cell receptor beta chains follows, all from one sample in a study of T cells in localized non-small cell lung cancer. Sequenced by immunoSEQ multiplex PCR; TCRdb stores in-frame clones only, minus some. Of about 40,000 clones listed, more than 85% are singletons. The source material was peripheral blood, sampled before any cancer treatment. The source is a man aged 18-55 years with stage I lung adenocarcinoma. Both conserved end residues are part of each CDR3. D genes are given only for firm matches. Part of the rows lack a size; the others show once, few, many or a class for expanded clones.

.	TRBV5-4	.	TRBJ2-3	TGTGCCAGCAGCCCATATGCTTCTGGCACAGATACGCAGTATTTT	CASSPYASGTDTQYF
TRBD2	TRBV4-3	few	TRBJ2-1	TGCGCCAGCAGCCAGTTTAGCGGGGGGACGCATGAGCAGTTCTTC	CASSQFSGGTHEQFF
.	TRBV18	.	TRBJ2-7	TGTGCCAGCTCACCCGCGAGGGCCCCCTACGAGCAGTACTTC	CASSPARAPYEQYF
.	TRBV28	.	TRBJ2-1	TGTGCCAGCAGTTTACTATTTAGGGCTCTTGGGCAACAGGGCCATGAGCAGTTCTTC	CASSLLFRALGQQGHEQFF
.	TRBV15	.	TRBJ2-3	TGTGCCACCAGCAGAGATCGTTTGGATACGCAGTATTTT	CATSRDRLDTQYF
.	TRBV5-1	few	TRBJ2-7	TGCGCCAGCAGCTTAGAGGGCTACGAGCAGTACTTC	CASSLEGYEQYF
.	TRBV4-3	.	TRBJ1-2	TGCGCCAGCAGCCAAGAGTCTGGCAGCCTTAACTATGGCTACACCTTC	CASSQESGSLNYGYTF
.	TRBV6-1	.	TRBJ2-5	TGTGCCAGCAGAGCAACAGGGCTGGAGACCCAGTACTTC	CASRATGLETQYF
.	TRBV13	.	TRBJ2-7	TGTGCCAGCAGCTTAGAGGCTTCCTACGAGCAGTACTTC	CASSLEASYEQYF
TRBD1	TRBV5-6	.	TRBJ2-7	TGTGCCAGCAGCTTGGGGGACAGGGCATGGGAGCAGTACTTC	CASSLGDRAWEQYF
TRBD1	TRBV27	few	TRBJ2-7	TGTGCCAGCAGTTTATCGGTGATGGGGTTCCGGGACAGGGTCTACGAGCAGTACTTC	CASSLSVMGFRDRVYEQYF
TRBD1	TRBV19	few	TRBJ1-1	TGTGCCAGTCAGTATACTCAGGGGGCTGAAGCTTTCTTT	CASQYTQGAEAFF
.	TRBV13	.	TRBJ2-2	TGTGCCAGCAGCTTAGGCCTACTTTTGCGGGGTCCCTCCGGGGAGCTGTTTTTT	CASSLGLLLRGPSGELFF
.	TRBV23-1	few	TRBJ1-1	TGCGCCAGCAGTCAATCATCTCGGGGGCACTATCCCCACACTGAAGCTTTCTTT	CASSQSSRGHYPHTEAFF
TRBD1	TRBV5-4	.	TRBJ2-7	TGTGCCAGCAGCCGGGGACAGGGAGGCGAGCAGTACTTC	CASSRGQGGEQYF
TRBD2	TRBV9	.	TRBJ2-5	TGTGCCAGCAGCGAGTCCGGGACTAGCGGAGAGACCCAGTACTTC	CASSESGTSGETQYF
.	TRBV10-3	.	TRBJ2-3	TGTGCCATCAGTGTAACGACAGGAAGCACAGATACGCAGTATTTT	CAISVTTGSTDTQYF
.	TRBV18	.	TRBJ1-2	TGTGCCAGCTCACCCGGAGGGTTCTATGGCTACACCTTC	CASSPGGFYGYTF
.	TRBV2	.	TRBJ1-2	TGTGCCAGCAGTAGTCTATATGGCTACACCTTC	CASSSLYGYTF
.	TRBV7-3	.	TRBJ2-3	TGTGCCAGCAGCTTACAGGGTGGTGGGTCGACAGATACGCAGTATTTT	CASSLQGGGSTDTQYF
.	TRBV7-2	.	TRBJ2-3	TGTGCCAGCAGCCGTATCACAGATACGCAGTATTTT	CASSRITDTQYF
TRBD1	TRBV5-1	.	TRBJ1-1	TGCGCCAGCCGGGGACAGCAGAACACTGAAGCTTTCTTT	CASRGQQNTEAFF
TRBD1	TRBV7-6	.	TRBJ2-2	TGTGCCAGCAGCTTCGAGGGGGCGCACACCGGGGAGCTGTTTTTT	CASSFEGAHTGELFF
.	TRBV2	few	TRBJ1-2	TGTGCCAGCAGTGAAGCGTCAGGATCCTATGGCTACACCTTC	CASSEASGSYGYTF
TRBD1	TRBV4-3	.	TRBJ2-3	TGCGCCAGCAGCGCACGGGACAGGGGGGATACGCAGTATTTT	CASSARDRGDTQYF
.	TRBV18	.	TRBJ1-2	TGTGCCAGCTCTAGTATGATGGCTAACTATGGCTACACCTTC	CASSSMMANYGYTF
TRBD2	TRBV5-1	.	TRBJ2-1	TGCGCCAGCAGCCATCGTCAGAGGAGCGGGGGGGGAGACAATGAGCAGTTCTTC	CASSHRQRSGGGDNEQFF
TRBD2	TRBV9	.	TRBJ2-1	TGTGCCAGCAGCGCATATCCCGGGACTAGCGGGGTGGGCGAGCAGTTCTTC	CASSAYPGTSGVGEQFF
TRBD1	TRBV13	.	TRBJ1-6	TGTGCCAGCAGCACCGGGACAGCGAATTCACCCCTCCACTTT	CASSTGTANSPLHF
TRBD2	TRBV15	.	TRBJ2-7	TGTGCCACCAGCAGACATACCACTAGCGGGGGGTCCTACGAGCAGTACTTC	CATSRHTTSGGSYEQYF
.	TRBV7-2	.	TRBJ1-2	TGTGCCAGCAGCGCCCCACAGGGTAGGATTAACTATGGCTACACCTTC	CASSAPQGRINYGYTF
.	TRBV30	.	TRBJ2-7	TGTGCCTGGAATACAGGGACCCACGAGCAGTACTTC	CAWNTGTHEQYF
.	TRBV19	once	TRBJ1-2	TGTGCCAGTAGTATACAAAGGGGGGGCGACCTTGGCTACACCTTC	CASSIQRGGDLGYTF
.	TRBV7-8	once	TRBJ1-6	TGTGCCAGCAGCTTAGATTTAGGGAGGACTTCACCCCTCCACTTT	CASSLDLGRTSPLHF
TRBD1	TRBV4-2	.	TRBJ2-7	TGTGCCAGCAGCCAAGGACAGGGGAATTCCTACGAGCAGTACTTC	CASSQGQGNSYEQYF
.	TRBV18	.	TRBJ1-2	TGTGCCAGCTCACTAACCGGGACAATCCCCACTAACTATGGCTACACCTTC	CASSLTGTIPTNYGYTF
TRBD1	TRBV19	once	TRBJ2-7	TGTGCCAGTAGTGCCGGGACAGGGGTTTCCGAGCAGTACTTC	CASSAGTGVSEQYF
.	TRBV6-1	.	TRBJ2-6	TGTGCCACCATTTTCTCTGGGGCCAACGTCCTGACTTTC	CATIFSGANVLTF
TRBD1	TRBV27	.	TRBJ2-2	TGTGCCAGCAGTTTATCGCCGGGACAGGGGGCTAGTGGCGGGGAGCTGTTTTTT	CASSLSPGQGASGGELFF
.	TRBV30	few	TRBJ1-2	TGTGCCTGGAGTGTACACGGTAACTATGGCTACACCTTC	CAWSVHGNYGYTF
.	TRBV21-1	.	TRBJ2-7	TGTGCCAGCAGCAAAGGAAAAAGTGGTCATCCGGGACAGGGGGCCTGTGAGCAGTACTTC	CASSKGKSGHPGQGACEQYF
.	TRBV28	.	TRBJ1-2	TGTGCCAGCAGTTTAAATAACTATGGCTACACCTTT	CASSLNNYGYTF
.	TRBV2	.	TRBJ2-3	TGTGCCAGCATTTCTGGACAGTCGCTCACAGATACGCAGTATTTT	CASISGQSLTDTQYF
.	TRBV9	.	TRBJ1-2	TGTGCCAGCAGCGCCAGTGGGGGGGACTATGGCTACACCTTC	CASSASGGDYGYTF
.	TRBV7-3	.	TRBJ2-3	TGTGCCAGCAGCCCGGTAGAAAGGGGGAGAAACACAGATACGCAGTATTTT	CASSPVERGRNTDTQYF
.	TRBV6-5	.	TRBJ1-2	TGTGCCAGCAGAAGAGGACAGTTCTATGGCTACACCTTC	CASRRGQFYGYTF
.	TRBV5-1	.	TRBJ1-1	TGCGCCAGCAGCTTGGAGGGGAACACTGAAGCTTTCTTT	CASSLEGNTEAFF
TRBD1	TRBV7-2	.	TRBJ1-4	TGTGCCAGCAGCTTAGAGCCTGGACAGGGCACTAATGAAAAACTGTTTTTT	CASSLEPGQGTNEKLFF
.	TRBV30	.	TRBJ1-1	TGTGCCTGGAGGGGAGCAGGAGCTTTCTTT	CAWRGAGAFF
TRBD1	TRBV5-5	.	TRBJ1-2	TGTGCCAGCAGCCGGGACAGGGGCAACTATGGCTACACCTTC	CASSRDRGNYGYTF
.	TRBV6-5	.	TRBJ1-1	TGTGCCAGCAGGCCTAACAGGGTTCGGGAGACTGAAGCTTTCTTT	CASRPNRVRETEAFF
.	TRBV7-9	.	TRBJ2-3	TGTGCCAGCAGGGGCAACATTCCCACAGATACGCAGTATTTT	CASRGNIPTDTQYF
TRBD1	TRBV7-8	.	TRBJ2-1	TGTGCCAGCAGCCCGCACGTGACAGGGGCCTACAATGAGCAGTTCTTC	CASSPHVTGAYNEQFF
TRBD1	TRBV4-1	few	TRBJ1-5	TGCGCCAGCAGCCTCGGACAGGGGCACGTAGACCAGCCCCAGCATTTT	CASSLGQGHVDQPQHF
.	TRBV7-8	.	TRBJ1-5	TGTGCCAGCAGCTTAGGGACCGGGAATACAAGAGATCAGCCCCAGCATTTT	CASSLGTGNTRDQPQHF
TRBD1	TRBV15	.	TRBJ1-4	TGTGCCACCAGCAGAGACCCTCCAGGGGGCGCGGGTGAAAAACTGTTTTTT	CATSRDPPGGAGEKLFF
TRBD1	TRBV5-1	.	TRBJ1-2	TGCGCCAGCAGCTTATTGGACAGGGGGAGGGATGGCTACACCTTC	CASSLLDRGRDGYTF
TRBD1	TRBV19	.	TRBJ1-2	TGTGCCAGCCGCTGGGACAGGGGAAACTATGGCTACACCTTC	CASRWDRGNYGYTF
TRBD2	TRBV29-1	.	TRBJ2-7	TGCAGCGCCCTAGCGGGTACCACCTACGAGCAGTACTTC	CSALAGTTYEQYF